This T cell receptor (beta chain) is from a study of blood T cell repertoires in COVID-19. Study details: Acute-phase and convalescent COVID-19 samples originated in the United States, Italy and Spain.

V lost 1 base and J 2 bases, leaving 9 bases between the germline ends. This CDR3 is built from 14 residues. Germline CDR1 reads SGHKS; CDR2 reads YYEKEE (reference sequence). Assay used: immunoSEQ multiplex PCR; TCRdb lists only in-frame clones, some missing. The repertoire includes about 100,000 clones, about three quarters of them detected once, and over 4% sits in the top ten. The chain combines TRBV5-5 with TRBJ2-5; possible D gene TRBD1, 5 bases. This TCR was sampled from a man in his 70s with acute or convalescent COVID-19. Sequencing was carried out using peripheral blood. Here the CDR3 DNA reads TGTGCCAGCAGCTTGTTGCAGGGACAAGAGACCCAGTACTTC. Residues: CASSLLQGQETQYF.